The 32 T cell receptor beta chains below all came from one sample that was sequenced in a study of blood T cell repertoires in COVID-19 (dated by TCRdb to the early 2020s). Receptor amplification or capture employed the immunoSEQ multiplex PCR assay. In its TCRdb copy, this immuneACCESS table keeps in-frame sequences only and misses some clones. Where compared with another copy, unresolved V genes explain less than half of these, and the others have no known cause. The sample contains some 100,000 clones, more than 80% of them found a single time. The biggest ten clones account for less than 15% of the sample. Sequencing was performed on peripheral blood. The receptors here all came from a human donor in a cohort sampled during active COVID-19.

The chain uses TRBV28 and TRBJ2-5; 9 nucleotides line up with TRBD1. This CDR3 has 16 residues. V gave up 4 bases and J gave up 4 bases; unmatched junction bases: 10. Looked up from germline, CDR1 is MDHEN and CDR2 is SYDVKM. Written as DNA, the CDR3 is TGTGCCAGCAGTTCACCCGGGACAGGGTCTCCAGAGACCCAGTACTTC. This sequence encodes CASSSPGTGSPETQYF.

The chain uses TRBV15 and TRBJ2-1; tentative D call: TRBD1 (5 bases). The V end was cut by 0 bases, the J end by 6 bases, with 6 bases between. Germline CDR1 reads LNHNV; CDR2 reads YYDKDF (reference sequence). CDR3 length: 13 amino acids. CDR3 loop: CATSRDQGNEQFF. The CDR3 region has the DNA TGTGCCACCAGCAGAGACCAGGGCAATGAGCAGTTCTTC.

This sequence joins TRBV6-2 or TRBV6-3 and TRBJ2-7; the match to TRBD1 covers 9 bases. In germline, CDR1 is MNHEY, CDR2 SVGEGT. J lost 5 bases, V lost 0 bases, and 8 bases had no gene match. This CDR3 spans 16 amino acids. The CDR3 DNA reads as TGTGCCAGCAGTTACTCCGGGACAGGGACAACGGACGAGCAGTACTTC. Translating gives CASSYSGTGTTDEQYF.

The chain links TRBV6-5 to TRBJ1-5, with D uncertain. The CDR3 totals 14 residues. The V end lost 0 bases, the J end lost 6 bases, and 9 bases lay between the germline ends. Germline V gives CDR1 MNHEY, CDR2 SVGAGI. CDR3: CASSYSFGPQPQHF. In DNA form, the CDR3 reads TGTGCCAGCAGTTACTCCTTTGGGCCTCAGCCCCAGCATTTT.

The chain couples TRBV11-3 to TRBJ1-5; 9 bases agree with TRBD1. The CDR3 covers 17 residues. V trimming: 5 bases; J trimming: 5 bases; junction bases outside the gene matches: 13. Germline assignment: CDR1 SGHNT and CDR2 YENEEA. This chain's CDR3 is CASSLRPRTGADQPQHF. The CDR3 bases are TGTGCCAGCAGCCTGAGACCTAGGACAGGGGCAGATCAGCCCCAGCATTTT.

The genes are TRBV5-1 and TRBJ2-1; D remains ambiguous. This CDR3 has 13 amino acids. The V end was cut by 1 base, the J end by 6 bases, with 8 bases between. Germline V CDR1 and CDR2: SGHRS, YFSETQ. CDR3 coding DNA: TGCGCCAGCAGCTTGACAGTTTTCAATGAGCAGTTCTTC. This gives the protein CASSLTVFNEQFF.

The rearrangement joins TRBV6-1 to TRBJ1-1, with D possibly TRBD1 on 6 matching bases. CDR1 and CDR2 (germline): MNHNS, SASEGT. V lost 2 bases and J lost 4, with 11 bases in between. CDR3 size: 14 residues. The CDR3 here is CASSERGEGTEAFF. The CDR3 DNA sequence: TGTGCCAGCAGTGAAAGGGGGGAGGGCACTGAAGCTTTCTTT.

CDR3 loop: CASSPWTGTGNTIYF. As DNA, the CDR3 is TGTGCCAGCAGCCCGTGGACAGGGACTGGAAACACCATATATTTT. The V call is TRBV3-1 (or the pseudogene TRBV3-2), the J call TRBJ1-3; 8 bases match TRBD1. The CDR3 has 15 amino acids. V gave up 4 bases and J gave up 2 bases; unmatched junction bases: 4. Germline CDR1 reads LGHDT; CDR2 reads YNNKEL (reference sequence).

This clone was picked up a small number of times. This rearrangement joins TRBV6-2 or TRBV6-3 to TRBJ1-6, with TRBD1 matching 7 bases. Germline assignment: CDR1 MNHEY and CDR2 SVGEGT. The CDR3 consists of 13 residues. J was trimmed by 8 bases and V by 5 bases; bases with no gene match: 3. The CDR3 sequence: CASSTDRYSPLHF. For the CDR3, the DNA is TGTGCCAGCAGTACGGACAGGTATTCACCCCTCCACTTT.

This sequence joins TRBV10-2 and TRBJ2-1, with TRBD1 matching 8 bases. CDR1 and CDR2 from the germline V gene are WSHSY and SAAADI. The junction had 10 bases not matched to a gene; V was cut back by 7 bases and J by 8 bases. CDR3 length equals 14 residues. CDR3 bases: TGCGCCAGCAACCCACGGACAGGGTTCGATGAGCAGTTCTTC. As protein: CASNPRTGFDEQFF.

This chain uses TRBV6-5 with TRBJ1-2, with a possible D match to TRBD1 (6 bases). The germline CDR1 and CDR2 sequences are MNHEY and SVGAGI. V lost 5 bases to trimming and J lost 7 bases, with 11 bases between them. This CDR3 contains 12 residues. The CDR3 reads CASSRGQPGYTF. The CDR3 DNA is TGTGCCAGCAGTCGTGGACAGCCTGGCTACACCTTC.

Ten or more counts support this clone. This sequence joins TRBV5-6 and TRBJ2-5, with 8 bases aligning to TRBD2. V trimming: 2 bases; J trimming: 7 bases; junction bases outside the gene matches: 4. The CDR3 length is 13 residues. Germline lookup yields CDR1 SGHDT and CDR2 YYEEEE. CDR3: CASSFGRGATQYF. CDR3 nucleotides: TGTGCCAGCAGCTTTGGGCGGGGGGCGACCCAGTACTTC.

The chain combines TRBV5-6 with TRBJ1-2, with TRBD1 matching 7 bases. CDR1 SGHDT and CDR2 YYEEEE come from the germline V gene. Trimming took 1 base from V and 8 from J; bases not matched to a gene: 5. This CDR3 has 13 residues. The CDR3 loop is CASSLRGTEGYTF. CDR3 DNA sequence: TGTGCCAGCAGCTTGCGGGGGACAGAGGGCTACACCTTC.

This clone appeared a single time. The CDR3 DNA is TGCGCCAGCAGGGCCGACACGAACACCGGGGAGCTGTTTTTT. Translating it yields CASRADTNTGELFF. V and J are TRBV5-1 and TRBJ2-2; D not resolved. Per the germline V gene, CDR1 is SGHRS and CDR2 is YFSETQ. The CDR3 has 14 residues. V was pared by 5 bases and J by 0 bases, with 8 bases between.

The J gene is TRBJ1-1, the V gene TRBV6-2 or TRBV6-3; TRBD1 agrees at 8 bases. This CDR3 is 14 amino acids long. V gave up 4 bases and J gave up 4 bases; unmatched junction bases: 5. Germline V lookup: CDR1 MNHEY, CDR2 SVGEGT. CDR3 nucleotides: TGTGCCAGCAGTTTCAGGGGGCGAGGCACTGAAGCTTTCTTT. Translated: CASSFRGRGTEAFF.

This chain joins TRBV7-2 and TRBJ1-6; TRBD1 agrees at 8 bases. The V and J ends lost 4 bases and 8 bases, in that order; junction bases with no gene match: 7. There are 15 residues in the CDR3. Germline CDR1 and CDR2: SGHTA and FQGNSA. In DNA form, the CDR3 reads TGTGCCAGCAGCTACTCAGGGGGCGCGTATTCACCCCTCCACTTT. Translating gives CASSYSGGAYSPLHF. The full variable domain, with the rest looked up from reference TRBV7-2 and TRBJ1-6, is GAGVSQSPSNKVTEKGKDVELRCDPISGHTALYWYRQSLGQGLEFLIYFQGNSAPDKSGLPSDRFSAERTGGSVSTLTIQRTQQEDSAVYLCASSYSGGAYSPLHFGNGTRLTVT.

The rearrangement joins TRBV4-3 to TRBJ2-4; D remains unclear. The germline CDR1 and CDR2 sequences are LGHNA and YSLEER. There are 13 residues in the CDR3. The V gene lost 1 base and the J gene lost 9 bases, with 10 bases spanning the gap. The CDR3 nucleotides read TGCGCCAGCAGCCAAGTCCTAGGCGCCATTCAGTACTTC. It encodes CASSQVLGAIQYF.

Turning to this clone: This CDR3 is also generated by other DNA sequences in the sample. The chain couples TRBV28 to TRBJ1-4; 7 positions match TRBD1. The CDR3 has 15 amino acids. Trimming cost V 5 bases and J 7 bases; bases outside gene matches: 10. Germline lookup yields CDR1 MDHEN and CDR2 SYDVKM. CDR3 sequence: CASSPYRGSGEKLFF. Here the CDR3 DNA reads TGTGCCAGCAGTCCATACAGGGGCTCGGGTGAAAAACTGTTTTTT.

This chain connects TRBV2 to TRBJ2-3, with D possibly matching TRBD2 (5 bases). CDR1 is SNHLY and CDR2 is FYNNEI in the germline V gene. This CDR3 has 15 amino acids. Trimming removed 6 bases at V and 0 bases at J, with 13 bases between. CDR3 nucleotide sequence: TGTGCCAGCAGCGGTACTAGGGCGAGCACAGATACGCAGTATTTT. Encoded protein: CASSGTRASTDTQYF. Supplemented by reference TRBV2 and TRBJ2-3, the full variable domain reads EPEVTQTPSHQVTQMGQEVILRCVPISNHLYFYWYRQILGQKVEFLVSFYNNEISEKSEIFDDQFSVERPDGSNFTLKIRSTKLEDSAMYFCASSGTRASTDTQYFGPGTRLTVL.

The chain combines TRBV12-3 or TRBV12-4 with TRBJ2-7, with D possibly being TRBD1 (5 bases). V gave up 6 bases and J gave up 3 bases, with 12 bases separating them. The CDR3 runs to 13 residues. This chain's CDR3 is CASSQTTVYEQYF. Written as DNA, the CDR3 is TGTGCCAGCAGCCAGACGACAGTCTACGAGCAGTACTTC.

The CDR3 DNA sequence: TGTGCCAGCAGTGAAGCGCTTCCGGTCATGAACACTGAAGCTTTCTTT. Amino acid sequence: CASSEALPVMNTEAFF. The V gene is TRBV6-1, the J gene TRBJ1-1; the D is unclear. The CDR3 loop spans 16 amino acids. Germline V lookup: CDR1 MNHNS, CDR2 SASEGT. V was clipped by 0 bases and J by 0 bases, with 11 bases between them.

The J gene is TRBJ1-3, the V gene TRBV19; perhaps TRBD1 as D (5 bases). Germline loops: CDR1 LNHDA, CDR2 SQIVND (reference sequence). The CDR3 runs 18 residues. Trimming took off 4 bases at V and 0 bases at J, with 19 bases between the two ends. The CDR3 DNA follows: TGTGCCAGTAGTAGTGGGGGGACCGGGTCCCCCTCTGGAAACACCATATATTTT. Translation gives CASSSGGTGSPSGNTIYF.

This clone was seen a few times. This rearrangement joins TRBV25-1 to TRBJ2-5; 7 bases align to TRBD1. The junction had 6 bases not matched to a gene; V was cut back by 1 base and J by 4 bases. The CDR3 contains 15 residues. CDR1 and CDR2 from the germline V gene are MGHDK and SYGVNS. CDR3 loop: CASSEFGTVRETQYF. In nucleotides, the CDR3 is TGTGCCAGCAGTGAATTCGGGACAGTAAGAGAGACCCAGTACTTC.

The chain uses TRBV5-4 and TRBJ1-6; D might be TRBD1 (5 bases). CDR1 and CDR2 from the germline V gene are SGHNT and YYREEE (reference sequence). V was clipped by 6 bases and J by 10 bases, with 14 bases between them. The CDR3 spans 13 residues. CDR3 protein: CASTGGVGSPLHF. Written as DNA, the CDR3 is TGTGCCAGCACGGGGGGGGTCGGGTCACCCCTCCACTTT.

CDR3 sequence: CASSLPLTGPQHF. The CDR3 DNA follows: TGTGCCAGCAGTTTACCTCTGACGGGGCCCCAGCATTTT. V usage is TRBV6-2 or TRBV6-3 and J usage is TRBJ1-5; no reliable D call. Trimming removed 4 bases from V and 9 bases from J, with 13 bases in between. Germline CDR1 MNHEY, CDR2 SVGEGT. The CDR3 runs to 13 residues.

V gene TRBV9 combines with J gene TRBJ2-7; 10 nucleotides align to TRBD1. Unmatched junction bases numbered 6, after V lost 3 bases and J lost 6 bases. The CDR3 length is 14 residues. Germline CDR1 and CDR2: SGDLS and YYNGEE. CDR3 region: CASSAGTGASEQYF. CDR3 DNA sequence: TGTGCCAGCAGCGCTGGGACAGGGGCCTCCGAGCAGTACTTC.

This clone appeared a single time. The chain employs TRBV11-2 and TRBJ1-1, with no clear D. CDR1 is SGHAT, CDR2 FQNNGV, per germline. The V end lost 5 bases, the J end lost 4 bases, and 11 bases lay between the germline ends. The CDR3 is made up of 13 amino acids. The CDR3: CASSPRVGTEAFF. The CDR3 nucleotides are TGTGCCAGCAGCCCCCGGGTCGGCACTGAAGCTTTCTTT.

This clone was recorded at least ten times. V usage is TRBV7-9 and J usage is TRBJ1-3; D perhaps matches TRBD1 (6 bases). The CDR3 spans 16 residues. Germline V gene sequence: CDR1 SEHNR, CDR2 FQNEAQ (reference sequence). Between the trimmed V and J ends, which lost 5 bases and 1 base, there was a span of 15 bases. CDR3 residues: CASSPPQGRSGNTIYF. DNA for the CDR3: TGTGCCAGCAGCCCGCCCCAGGGGAGATCTGGAAACACCATATATTTT.

In its sample, this clone was seen a few times. This sequence joins TRBV2 and TRBJ1-2, with D perhaps matching TRBD1 (5 bases). Germline assignment: CDR1 SNHLY and CDR2 FYNNEI. The V and J ends lost 4 bases and 6 bases respectively, with 12 bases between them. The CDR3 totals 13 residues. CDR3 in DNA: TGTGCCAGCAGTGGATCGGGGGGTGATGGCTACACCTTC. Translated: CASSGSGGDGYTF.

This clone came up once. The CDR3 DNA reads TGCGCCAGCAGCCAAGCTTGGCGGGGGGACTCCTACGAGCAGTACTTC. Its protein is CASSQAWRGDSYEQYF. This sequence joins TRBV4-1 and TRBJ2-7, with 8 bases that match TRBD2. V lost 1 base and J lost 0; bases outside the gene matches: 5. Germline CDR1 reads MGHRA; CDR2 reads YSYEKL. CDR3 length equals 16 residues.

The chain has TRBV7-6 and TRBJ1-3; D not resolved. The germline V gene encodes CDR1 SGHVS and CDR2 FNYEAQ. The germline V and J ends were trimmed by 1 base and 0 bases, with 10 bases remaining between them. This CDR3 is built from 16 residues. The CDR3 spells CASSLGPQSSGNTIYF. CDR3 DNA: TGTGCCAGCAGCTTAGGTCCACAGAGCTCTGGAAACACCATATATTTT.

The chain combines TRBV24-1 with TRBJ1-3; possible D gene TRBD1, 5 bases. V was trimmed by 9 bases and J by 1 base, leaving 6 bases between them. Germline CDR1 KGHDR, CDR2 SFDVKD. This CDR3 is 12 amino acids long. DNA for the CDR3: TGTGCCACCCGGGGGTCTGGAAACACCATATATTTT. Encoded protein: CATRGSGNTIYF.